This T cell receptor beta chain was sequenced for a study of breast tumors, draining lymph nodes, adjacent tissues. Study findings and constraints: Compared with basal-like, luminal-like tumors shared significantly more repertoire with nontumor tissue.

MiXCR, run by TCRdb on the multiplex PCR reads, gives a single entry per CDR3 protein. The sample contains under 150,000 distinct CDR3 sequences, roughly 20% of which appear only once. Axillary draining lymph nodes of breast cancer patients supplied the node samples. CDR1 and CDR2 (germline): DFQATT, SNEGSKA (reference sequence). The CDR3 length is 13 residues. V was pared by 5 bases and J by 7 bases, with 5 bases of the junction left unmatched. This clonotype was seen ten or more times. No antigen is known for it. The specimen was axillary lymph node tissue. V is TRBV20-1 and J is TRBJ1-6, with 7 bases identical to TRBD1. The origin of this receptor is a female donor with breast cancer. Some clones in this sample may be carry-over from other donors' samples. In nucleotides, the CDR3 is TGCAGTGCTCACAGGGGTGGAAATTCACCCCTCCACTTT. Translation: CSAHRGGNSPLHF.